This T cell receptor (beta chain) was sequenced for a study of cytomegalovirus exposure and HLA in healthy donors. Germline lookup yields CDR1 GTSNPN and CDR2 SVGIG (reference sequence). The CDR3 runs to 15 residues. The V gene end was trimmed by 5 bases and the J gene end by 2 bases; junction bases not matched to a gene: 12. In its sample, this clone was seen a few times. PCR primers comprised 60 Vbeta and 13 Jbeta primers. Profiling relied on immunoSEQ multiplex PCR, and the TCRdb table lists in-frame clones only, not all of them. The table shows about 140,000 clones, with around 83% occurring only once.

Sequenced sample: PBMCs. This TCR derives from a woman aged 50 to 60 in good health and CMV-seropositive. V is TRBV30 and J is TRBJ2-7; TRBD2 matches 7 bases. The CDR3 sequence: CAWVNPLAAAYEQYF. The CDR3, as DNA: TGTGCCTGGGTGAACCCTCTAGCGGCCGCCTACGAGCAGTACTTC.